Below are 2 T cell receptor beta chains sequenced from a single sample in a study of T cell changes during pregnancy in multiple sclerosis. The method was immunoSEQ multiplex PCR; TCRdb's version includes in-frame clones alone and lacks a portion of them. Here the sample spans about 27,000 clones, around nine tenths being singletons. The sample was CD8+ T cells from peripheral blood mononuclear cells, taken in the first trimester of pregnancy. Receptors were obtained from a female donor in good health, enrolled as a control in a pregnancy study.

V gene TRBV4-3 combines with J gene TRBJ2-7; the match to TRBD1 covers 11 bases. This CDR3 region has 15 residues. Germline V lookup: CDR1 LGHNA, CDR2 YSLEER. V lost 1 base and J lost 2; bases outside the gene matches: 1. The CDR3, as DNA: TGCGCCAGCAGCCAAGGGGGACAGGGGGCCTACGAGCAGTACTTC. Translated: CASSQGGQGAYEQYF.

The chain recombines TRBV5-1 with TRBJ2-1; TRBD2 matches at 9 bases. Germline assignment: CDR1 SGHRS and CDR2 YFSETQ. The CDR3 totals 17 residues. Trimming at V came to 0 bases and at J to 2 bases, leaving 6 bases not matched to a gene. The DNA for the CDR3 is TGCGCCAGCAGCTTGGTAGCGGGAGTACGCACCTACAATGAGCAGTTCTTC. Amino acid sequence: CASSLVAGVRTYNEQFF.